A single sample gave rise to the 30 T cell receptor beta chains below, sequenced in a study of T cell responses to AZD1222 COVID-19 vaccine. TCRdb keeps only in-frame clones here, not all; method: immunoSEQ multiplex PCR. The data hold over 75,000 clones, with roughly nine tenths observed a single time. Sequencing was performed on peripheral blood, taken on day 0 of AZD1222 vaccination. The source of these receptors is an adult in good health.

The chain is built from TRBV28 and TRBJ2-2, with D maybe TRBD1 (6 bases). The CDR3 is 16 amino acids. Between the trimmed V and J ends, which lost 3 bases and 2 bases, there was a span of 13 bases. CDR1 is MDHEN and CDR2 is SYDVKM in the germline V gene. CDR3 in amino acids: CASSLVRGENTGELFF. CDR3 nucleotides: TGTGCCAGCAGTTTGGTCAGGGGCGAAAACACCGGGGAGCTGTTTTTT.

This clone was seen a few times. J is TRBJ1-6 and V is TRBV13, with D possibly matching TRBD1 (5 bases). The CDR3 is made up of 12 amino acids. The germline V and J ends were trimmed by 4 bases and 15 bases, with 13 bases remaining between them. Germline-derived CDR1 and CDR2 are PRHDT and FYEKMQ (reference sequence). CDR3 DNA sequence: TGTGCCAGCAGCTCTCTCCCGGGGCTCCTCCACTTT. Its translation: CASSSLPGLLHF.

This sequence joins TRBV5-6 and TRBJ2-1; TRBD1 might be the D (6 bases). Trimming stripped 5 bases from V and 0 bases from J, with 9 bases between. This CDR3 contains 14 residues. Germline CDR1 SGHDT, CDR2 YYEEEE. CDR3 DNA: TGTGCCAGCAGTGGGGGCCTCTCCTACAATGAGCAGTTCTTC. Its protein is CASSGGLSYNEQFF.

J is TRBJ1-6 and V is TRBV7-9; 7 bases agree with TRBD1. The CDR3 sequence is 14 residues long. Trimming cost V 5 bases and J 10 bases; bases outside gene matches: 8. Germline values: CDR1 SEHNR, CDR2 FQNEAQ (reference sequence). This chain's CDR3 is CASSKQGSGSPLHF. The CDR3, as DNA: TGTGCCAGCAGCAAACAGGGGTCCGGATCACCCCTCCACTTT. Drawing the rest from reference TRBV7-9 and TRBJ1-6, the complete variable domain is DTGVSQNPRHKITKRGQNVTFRCDPISEHNRLYWYRQTLGQGPEFLTYFQNEAQLEKSRLLSDRFSAERPKGSFSTLEIQRTEQGDSAMYLCASSKQGSGSPLHFGNGTRLTVT.

The table lists this clone with a few counts. The rearrangement joins TRBV7-2 to TRBJ2-3, with TRBD2 matching over 13 bases. The CDR3 spans 16 residues. The V segment lost 5 bases and the J segment 3 bases; nucleotides outside the gene matches: 5. Germline V CDR1 and CDR2: SGHTA, FQGNSA. CDR3 amino acids: CASSPRLAGGTDTQYF. DNA for the CDR3: TGTGCCAGCAGCCCCAGACTAGCGGGGGGTACAGATACGCAGTATTTT.

This chain uses TRBV6-1 with TRBJ1-2, with D possibly matching TRBD1 (6 bases). The CDR3 runs to 15 residues. Trimming took off 1 base at V and 2 bases at J, with 11 bases between the two ends. Per the germline V gene, CDR1 is MNHNS and CDR2 is SASEGT. CDR3 nucleotide sequence: TGTGCCAGCAGTGAAGGGCAGGGGCCGAACTATGGCTACACCTTC. It specifies CASSEGQGPNYGYTF.

This chain uses TRBV14 with TRBJ2-1; D is undetermined. The CDR3 is 13 amino acids. CDR1 SGHDN and CDR2 FVKESK come from the germline V gene. Trimming removed 4 bases from V and 4 bases from J, with 8 bases in between. CDR3 coding DNA: TGTGCCAGCAGCCGAGCGCAGTACAATGAGCAGTTCTTC. As protein: CASSRAQYNEQFF.

This clone was seen only once. The rearrangement links TRBV20-1 to TRBJ1-2, with a tentative D call TRBD1 (5 bases). V was cut by 6 bases and J by 12 bases, with 8 bases left in between. The germline V gene has CDR1 DFQATT and CDR2 SNEGSKA (reference sequence). This CDR3 has 8 amino acids. The CDR3, as DNA: TGCAGTGCACTAGGGGACACCTTC. This encodes CSALGDTF.

The J gene is TRBJ1-1, the V gene TRBV19; weak D call: TRBD1 (5 bases). V was pared by 7 bases and J by 4 bases, with 19 bases between. Germline-derived CDR1 and CDR2 are LNHDA and SQIVND (reference sequence). This CDR3 spans 15 amino acids. The CDR3 nucleotides read TGTGCCAGTATAGCCCGGGACCCTCGGCGCACTGAAGCTTTCTTT. This gives the protein CASIARDPRRTEAFF.

This clone has more than one count but fewer than ten. The chain is built from TRBV19 and TRBJ2-3, with D possibly TRBD1 on 5 matching bases. The V end lost 7 bases, the J end lost 2 bases, and 13 bases lay between the germline ends. CDR3 length: 14 amino acids. CDR1 is LNHDA and CDR2 is SQIVND in the germline V gene (reference sequence). CDR3 DNA sequence: TGTGCCAGTACCTCTCGACAGTTCACAGATACGCAGTATTTT. This translates into CASTSRQFTDTQYF. The variable domain in full, with the rest retrieved from reference TRBV19 and TRBJ2-3, is DGGITQSPKYLFRKEGQNVTLSCEQNLNHDAMYWYRQDPGQGLRLIYYSQIVNDFQKGDIAEGYSVSREKKESFPLTVTSAQKNPTAFYLCASTSRQFTDTQYFGPGTRLTVL.

This chain connects TRBV9 to TRBJ2-7; D remains ambiguous. From germline, CDR1 is SGDLS and CDR2 YYNGEE. The CDR3 loop spans 14 amino acids. The germline V and J ends were trimmed by 0 bases and 1 base, with 8 bases remaining between them. The CDR3 DNA sequence: TGTGCCAGCAGCGTAGGGGTGGAGTCCTACGAGCAGTACTTC. It translates to CASSVGVESYEQYF. Together with reference TRBV9 and TRBJ2-7, the CDR3 gives the full variable domain: DSGVTQTPKHLITATGQRVTLRCSPRSGDLSVYWYQQSLDQGLQFLIQYYNGEERAKGNILERFSAQQFPDLHSELNLSSLELGDSALYFCASSVGVESYEQYFGPGTRLTVT.

The gene calls are TRBV6-2 or TRBV6-3 and TRBJ1-6, with 7 positions matching TRBD1. The ends lost 5 bases at V and 12 bases at J; junction bases unmatched: 4. The CDR3 is 12 residues long. The germline V gene encodes CDR1 MNHEY and CDR2 SVGEGT. CDR3 DNA: TGTGCCAGCAGTCTACAGGGGTTACCCCTCCACTTT. Translating it yields CASSLQGLPLHF.

This chain uses TRBV5-1 with TRBJ2-1, with TRBD2 as a possible D gene (5 bases). The CDR3 is made up of 14 amino acids. Germline CDR1 is SGHRS and CDR2 is YFSETQ. V lost 5 bases and J lost 9, with 18 bases in between. The CDR3 spells CASRTEVLDLEQFF. CDR3 DNA: TGCGCCAGCAGAACGGAGGTCCTGGACCTTGAGCAGTTCTTC.

V is TRBV29-1 and J is TRBJ1-1, with D tentatively TRBD1 (5 bases). Germline V lookup: CDR1 SQVTM, CDR2 ANQGSEA. The CDR3 extends over 13 amino acids. Trimming removed 7 bases at V and 2 bases at J, with 14 bases between. The CDR3 loop is CSAGNGANTEAFF. The CDR3 DNA sequence: TGCAGCGCTGGGAATGGGGCCAACACTGAAGCTTTCTTT.

The rearrangement joins TRBV7-9 to TRBJ2-1, with 9 bases matching TRBD1. After removal of 5 bases from V and 6 bases from J, the junction contained 8 bases not matched to a gene. Looked up from germline, CDR1 is SEHNR and CDR2 is FQNEAQ (reference sequence). There are 15 residues in the CDR3. The CDR3 coding sequence is TGTGCCAGCAGCATCGGGACAGGGACATTCAATGAGCAGTTCTTC. It specifies CASSIGTGTFNEQFF.

V usage is TRBV13 and J usage is TRBJ2-7; 10 bases line up with TRBD1. The CDR3 spans 17 residues. J was trimmed by 7 bases and V by 1 base; bases with no gene match: 13. Germline assignment: CDR1 PRHDT and CDR2 FYEKMQ (reference sequence). The CDR3 DNA reads as TGTGCCAGCAGCTTAGTGGGTGCGGGACAGGGGATTTTTGAGCAGTACTTC. This translates into CASSLVGAGQGIFEQYF.

The chain employs TRBV7-5 and TRBJ2-5; TRBD2, the table's D call, lacks a check against the DNA. TRBV7-5 is labeled a pseudogene. There are 14 residues in the CDR3. DNA of the CDR3: TGTGCCAGAAGCCGGACTAGCGGGGAAGAGACCCAGTACTTC. As protein: CARSRTSGEETQYF.

This clone was recorded once. V gene TRBV19 combines with J gene TRBJ2-7; 8 bases are a match to TRBD1. The V segment lost 9 bases and the J segment 1 base; nucleotides outside the gene matches: 5. CDR3 length equals 13 residues. Germline lookup yields CDR1 LNHDA and CDR2 SQIVND (reference sequence). CDR3 protein: CASSGTGSYEQYF. The CDR3 region has the DNA TGTGCCAGCTCCGGGACAGGATCCTACGAGCAGTACTTC.

V gene TRBV7-7 combines with J gene TRBJ2-2; tentative D call: TRBD2 (6 bases). The V end lost 4 bases, the J end lost 4 bases, and 13 bases lay between the germline ends. This CDR3 is built from 15 residues. CDR1 is SSHAT, CDR2 FNYEAQ, per germline (reference sequence). CDR3 DNA sequence: TGTGCCAGCAGCTCCGGTGGGGGAGGCACCGGGGAGCTGTTTTTT. Translation: CASSSGGGGTGELFF.

The chain has TRBV29-1 and TRBJ2-3; 11 bases line up with TRBD1. Germline CDR1 SQVTM, CDR2 ANQGSEA. The CDR3 consists of 17 residues. V trimming: 4 bases; J trimming: 5 bases; junction bases outside the gene matches: 14. The CDR3: CSVVRAGQGGDGDTQYF. CDR3 nucleotide sequence: TGCAGCGTTGTGAGGGCGGGACAGGGGGGTGATGGAGATACGCAGTATTTT.

V gene TRBV7-2 combines with J gene TRBJ1-1; 9 bases agree with TRBD1. V lost 5 bases, J lost 3 bases, and 4 bases stayed unmatched. The CDR3 is 14 amino acids. Germline V CDR1 and CDR2: SGHTA, FQGNSA. Written as DNA, the CDR3 is TGTGCCAGCAGCAACAGGGGGCGGGACACTGAAGCTTTCTTT. The encoded protein is CASSNRGRDTEAFF.

The chain joins TRBV7-2 to TRBJ1-2, with no clear D. This CDR3 has 14 residues. Germline values: CDR1 SGHTA, CDR2 FQGNSA. The V end lost 2 bases, the J end lost 5 bases, and 12 bases lay between the germline ends. CDR3: CASSLNTAIYGYTF. In nucleotides, the CDR3 is TGTGCCAGCAGCTTAAATACGGCGATATATGGCTACACCTTC.

The V and J genes are TRBV11-2 and TRBJ2-7, with 7 bases aligning to TRBD1. V was pared by 3 bases and J by 7 bases, with 9 bases of the junction left unmatched. This CDR3 is 14 amino acids long. Germline CDR1 SGHAT, CDR2 FQNNGV. The CDR3 nucleotides are TGTGCCAGCAGCTTCCTTGGGACAGAACGGGAGCAGTACTTC. This translates into CASSFLGTEREQYF.

The rearrangement uses TRBV12-3 or TRBV12-4 and TRBJ2-7; D not resolved. This CDR3 contains 12 residues. Between the trimmed V and J ends, which lost 8 bases and 2 bases, there was a span of 10 bases. In nucleotides, the CDR3 is TGTGCCAGCGGGGTAGAGACCTACGAGCAGTACTTC. Residues: CASGVETYEQYF.

This chain's CDR3 is CASSEQGSRADTQYF. Written as DNA, the CDR3 is TGCGCCAGCAGTGAGCAGGGGTCGAGGGCAGATACGCAGTATTTT. The chain carries TRBV10-1 and TRBJ2-3; a weak D match, TRBD1 (6 bases). This CDR3 contains 15 residues. Germline values: CDR1 WNHNN, CDR2 SYGVQD (reference sequence). V was shortened by 2 bases and J by 4 bases, with 13 bases between the two germline ends.

On this clone itself: Other nucleotide sequences from this sample produce the same CDR3. This chain joins TRBV4-3 and TRBJ1-1; D ambiguous. V was pared by 0 bases and J by 5 bases, with 7 bases between. The CDR3 covers 13 residues. Germline CDR1 reads LGHNA; CDR2 reads YSLEER. CDR3: CASSQDLGTEAFF. The CDR3 region has the DNA TGCGCCAGCAGCCAAGACTTAGGAACTGAAGCTTTCTTT.

J is TRBJ2-1 and V is TRBV5-8; possibly TRBD1 for D (5 bases). Germline V lookup: CDR1 SGHTS, CDR2 YDEGEE. CDR3 length: 15 residues. V was clipped by 6 bases and J by 0 bases, with 13 bases between them. The CDR3 sequence is CASNVGQRSYNEQFF. CDR3 in DNA: TGTGCCAGCAACGTAGGACAACGCTCCTACAATGAGCAGTTCTTC.

This rearrangement joins TRBV27 to TRBJ2-7; 7 positions agree with TRBD2. CDR3 length: 13 residues. After removal of 6 bases from V and 7 bases from J, the junction contained 9 bases not matched to a gene. Germline V lookup: CDR1 MNHEY, CDR2 SMNVEV (reference sequence). In DNA form, the CDR3 reads TGTGCCAGCAGCAGCGGGGAGGTAGGGGAGCAGTACTTC. Amino acids: CASSSGEVGEQYF.

Comment on this clone: Other nucleotide sequences from this sample produce the same CDR3. The gene calls are TRBV5-1 and TRBJ1-1; 8 bases align to TRBD1. CDR1 is SGHRS, CDR2 YFSETQ, per germline. The CDR3 length is 14 residues. V lost 3 bases to trimming and J lost 4 bases; unmatched junction nucleotides: 5. The CDR3, as DNA: TGCGCCAGCAGCTCCTTAGACAGGGGCACTGAAGCTTTCTTT. Protein sequence: CASSSLDRGTEAFF.

CDR3 DNA: TGTGCCAGCAGCCAACCGGGGGGGGCTTACGAGCAGTACTTC. Translating it yields CASSQPGGAYEQYF. The chain recombines TRBV25-1 with TRBJ2-7; 8 nucleotides agree with TRBD2. The V gene end was trimmed by 6 bases and the J gene end by 4 bases; junction bases not matched to a gene: 8. The CDR3 extends over 14 amino acids. Germline assignment: CDR1 MGHDK and CDR2 SYGVNS.